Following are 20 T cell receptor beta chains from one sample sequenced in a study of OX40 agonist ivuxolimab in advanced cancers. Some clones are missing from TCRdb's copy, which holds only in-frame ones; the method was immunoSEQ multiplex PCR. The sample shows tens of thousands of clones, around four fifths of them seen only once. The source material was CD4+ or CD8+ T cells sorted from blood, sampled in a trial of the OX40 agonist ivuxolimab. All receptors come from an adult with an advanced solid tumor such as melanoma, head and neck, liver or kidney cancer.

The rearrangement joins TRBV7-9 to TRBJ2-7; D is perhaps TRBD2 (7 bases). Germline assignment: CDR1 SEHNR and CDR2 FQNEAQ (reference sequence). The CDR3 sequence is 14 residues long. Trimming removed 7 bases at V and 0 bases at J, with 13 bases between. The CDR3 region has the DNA TGTGCCAGCACCCCTCGGGGGGCCTCCTACGAGCAGTACTTC. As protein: CASTPRGASYEQYF.

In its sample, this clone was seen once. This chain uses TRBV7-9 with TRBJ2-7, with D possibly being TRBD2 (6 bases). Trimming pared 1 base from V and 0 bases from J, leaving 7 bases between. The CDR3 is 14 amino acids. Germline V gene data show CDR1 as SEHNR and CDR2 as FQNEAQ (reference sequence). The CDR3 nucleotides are TGTGCCAGCAGCTTAGACGGGGGCTCCTACGAGCAGTACTTC. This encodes CASSLDGGSYEQYF.

The CDR3 here is CASSSTGQGLWEQFF. The CDR3 DNA sequence: TGTGCCAGCTCATCCACGGGACAGGGGTTGTGGGAGCAGTTCTTC. This rearrangement joins TRBV18 to TRBJ2-1; 10 bases agree with TRBD1. The V and J ends lost 5 bases and 10 bases, in that order; junction bases with no gene match: 11. This CDR3 has 15 residues. The V gene's germline CDR1 is KGHSH and CDR2 LQKENI. Supplemented by reference TRBV18 and TRBJ2-1, the full variable domain reads NAGVMQNPRHLVRRRGQEARLRCSPMKGHSHVYWYRQLPEEGLKFMVYLQKENIIDESGMPKERFSAEFPKEGPSILRIQQVVRGDSAAYFCASSSTGQGLWEQFFGPGTRLTVL.

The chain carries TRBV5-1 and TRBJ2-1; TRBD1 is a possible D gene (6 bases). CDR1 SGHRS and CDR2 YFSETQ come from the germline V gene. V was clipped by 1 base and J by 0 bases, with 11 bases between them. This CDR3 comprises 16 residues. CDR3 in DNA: TGCGCCAGCAGCTTGAGGAGGACAGTCTCCTACAATGAGCAGTTCTTC. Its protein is CASSLRRTVSYNEQFF.

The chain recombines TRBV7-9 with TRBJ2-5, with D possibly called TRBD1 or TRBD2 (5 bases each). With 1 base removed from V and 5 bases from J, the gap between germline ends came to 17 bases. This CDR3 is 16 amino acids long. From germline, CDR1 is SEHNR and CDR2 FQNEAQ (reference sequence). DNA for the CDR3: TGTGCCAGCAGCTTAGGGGCGGTACAGGAGGCCGAGACCCAGTACTTC. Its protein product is CASSLGAVQEAETQYF.

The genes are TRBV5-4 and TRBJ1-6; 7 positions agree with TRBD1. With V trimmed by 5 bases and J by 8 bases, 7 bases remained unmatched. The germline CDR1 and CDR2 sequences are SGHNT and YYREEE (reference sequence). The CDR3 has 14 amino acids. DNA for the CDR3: TGTGCCAGCAGGCCGGGCACAGGGGATTCACCCCTCCACTTT. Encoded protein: CASRPGTGDSPLHF. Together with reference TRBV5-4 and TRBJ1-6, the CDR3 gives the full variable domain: ETGVTQSPTHLIKTRGQQVTLRCSSQSGHNTVSWYQQALGQGPQFIFQYYREEENGRGNFPPRFSGLQFPNYSSELNVNALELDDSALYLCASRPGTGDSPLHFGNGTRLTVT.

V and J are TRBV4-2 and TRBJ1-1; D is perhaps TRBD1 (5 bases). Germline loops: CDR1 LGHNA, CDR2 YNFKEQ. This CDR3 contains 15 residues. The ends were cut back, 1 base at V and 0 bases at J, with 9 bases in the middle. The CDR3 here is CASSQATAMNTEAFF. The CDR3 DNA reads TGTGCCAGCAGCCAAGCGACAGCCATGAACACTGAAGCTTTCTTT.

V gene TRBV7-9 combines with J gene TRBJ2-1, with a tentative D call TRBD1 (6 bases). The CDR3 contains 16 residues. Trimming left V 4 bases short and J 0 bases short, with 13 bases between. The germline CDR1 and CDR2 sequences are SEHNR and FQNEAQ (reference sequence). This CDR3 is CASSYRADSSYNEQFF. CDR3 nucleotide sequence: TGTGCCAGCAGCTACAGGGCGGATAGCTCCTACAATGAGCAGTTCTTC.

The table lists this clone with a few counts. The CDR3 DNA follows: TGTGCCTGGAGAATCCCAGGGCGAAATGAGCAGTTCTTC. The encoded protein is CAWRIPGRNEQFF. V is TRBV30 and J is TRBJ2-1; tentative D call: TRBD1 (5 bases). V was shortened by 3 bases and J by 7 bases, with 13 bases between the two germline ends. The CDR3 totals 13 residues. Germline V lookup: CDR1 GTSNPN, CDR2 SVGIG (reference sequence). The full variable domain, completed using reference TRBV30 and TRBJ2-1, is SQTIHQWPATLVQPVGSPLSLECTVEGTSNPNLYWYRQAAGRGLQLLFYSVGIGQISSEVPQNLSASRPQDRQFILSSKKLLLSDSGFYLCAWRIPGRNEQFFGPGTRLTVL.

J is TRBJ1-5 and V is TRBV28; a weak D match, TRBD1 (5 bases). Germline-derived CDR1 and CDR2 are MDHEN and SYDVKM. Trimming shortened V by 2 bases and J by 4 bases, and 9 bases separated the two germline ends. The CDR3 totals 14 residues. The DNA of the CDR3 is TGTGCCAGCAGTTTACCCCAGGGAAATCAGCCCCAGCATTTT. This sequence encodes CASSLPQGNQPQHF.

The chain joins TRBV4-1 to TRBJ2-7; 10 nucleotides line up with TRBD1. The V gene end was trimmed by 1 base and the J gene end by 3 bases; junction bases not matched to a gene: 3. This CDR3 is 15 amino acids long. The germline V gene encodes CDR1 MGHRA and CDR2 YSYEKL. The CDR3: CASSQGDRGFYEQYF. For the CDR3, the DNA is TGCGCCAGCAGCCAAGGGGACAGGGGTTTCTACGAGCAGTACTTC.

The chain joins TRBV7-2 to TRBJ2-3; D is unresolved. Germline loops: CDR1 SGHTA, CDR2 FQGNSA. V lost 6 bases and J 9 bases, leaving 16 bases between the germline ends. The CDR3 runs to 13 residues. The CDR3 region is CASSSSGLPTQYF. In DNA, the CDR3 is TGTGCCAGCAGTTCTTCCGGCCTGCCGACGCAGTATTTT. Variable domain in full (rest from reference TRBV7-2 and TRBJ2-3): GAGVSQSPSNKVTEKGKDVELRCDPISGHTALYWYRQSLGQGLEFLIYFQGNSAPDKSGLPSDRFSAERTGGSVSTLTIQRTQQEDSAVYLCASSSSGLPTQYFGPGTRLTVL.

The CDR3 bases are TGTGCCAGCAGCCGTCCCCAGGGGATGGGTAACTATGGCTACACCTTC. It is translated as CASSRPQGMGNYGYTF. The gene calls are TRBV5-6 and TRBJ1-2, with a tentative D call TRBD1 (6 bases). The V end was cut by 4 bases, the J end by 1 base, with 17 bases between. CDR3 length equals 16 residues. Germline V lookup: CDR1 SGHDT, CDR2 YYEEEE.

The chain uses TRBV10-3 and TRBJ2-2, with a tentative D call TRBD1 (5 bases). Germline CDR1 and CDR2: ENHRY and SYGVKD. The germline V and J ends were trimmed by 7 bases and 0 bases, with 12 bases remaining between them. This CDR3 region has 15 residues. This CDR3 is CAIKGQTPNTGELFF. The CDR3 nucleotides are TGTGCCATCAAGGGGCAGACCCCGAACACCGGGGAGCTGTTTTTT.

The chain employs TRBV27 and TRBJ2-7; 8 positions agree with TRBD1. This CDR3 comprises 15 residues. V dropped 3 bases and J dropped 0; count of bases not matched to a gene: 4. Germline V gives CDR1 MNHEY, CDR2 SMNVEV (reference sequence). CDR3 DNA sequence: TGTGCCAGCAGTTTCACAGGGGGGAGCTCCTACGAGCAGTACTTC. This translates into CASSFTGGSSYEQYF.

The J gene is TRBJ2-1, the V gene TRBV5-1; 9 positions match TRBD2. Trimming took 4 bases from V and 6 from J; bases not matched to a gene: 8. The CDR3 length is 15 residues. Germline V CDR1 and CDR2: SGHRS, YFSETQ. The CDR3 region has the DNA TGCGCCAGCAGCGCCTCTAGCGGGATTTCCAATGAGCAGTTCTTC. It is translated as CASSASSGISNEQFF.

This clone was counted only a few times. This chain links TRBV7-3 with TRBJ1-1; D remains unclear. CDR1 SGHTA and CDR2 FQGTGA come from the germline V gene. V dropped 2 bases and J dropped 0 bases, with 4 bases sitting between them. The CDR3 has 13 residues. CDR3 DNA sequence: TGTGCCAGCAGCTTAGTGGTGAACACTGAAGCTTTCTTT. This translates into CASSLVVNTEAFF.

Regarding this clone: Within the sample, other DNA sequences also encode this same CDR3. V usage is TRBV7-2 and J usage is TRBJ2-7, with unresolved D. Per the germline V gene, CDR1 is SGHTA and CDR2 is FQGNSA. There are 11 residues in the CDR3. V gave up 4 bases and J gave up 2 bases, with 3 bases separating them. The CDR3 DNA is TGTGCCAGCAGCTCGACCTACGAGCAGTACTTC. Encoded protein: CASSSTYEQYF.

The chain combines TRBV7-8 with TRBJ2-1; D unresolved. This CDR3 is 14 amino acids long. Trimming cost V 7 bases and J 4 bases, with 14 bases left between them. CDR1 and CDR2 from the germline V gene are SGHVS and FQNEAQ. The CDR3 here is CASTIVLSYNEQFF. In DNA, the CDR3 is TGTGCCAGCACTATAGTGCTCTCATACAATGAGCAGTTCTTC.

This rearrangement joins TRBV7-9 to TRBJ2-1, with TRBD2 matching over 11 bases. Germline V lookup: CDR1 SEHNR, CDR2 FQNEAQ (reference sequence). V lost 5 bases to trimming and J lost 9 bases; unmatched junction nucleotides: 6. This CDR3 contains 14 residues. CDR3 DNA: TGTGCCAGCAGCAATAGCGGGGGGGCGGGTGAGCAGTTCTTC. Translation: CASSNSGGAGEQFF.